Presented here are 16 T cell receptor beta chains from one specimen sequenced in a study of T cells in Graves' hyperthyroidism and ophthalmopathy (dated by TCRdb to the late 2010s). The method behind the library was multiplex PCR. TCRdb lists the instrument as Illumina HiSeq 2000. The TCR beta CDR3 regions were amplified from the RNA transcripts. For the first round of RT-PCR on the TCR CDR3, the HTBI primer set was used together with the Qiagen OneStep RT-PCR kit. In TCRdb, the public reads were trimmed at Q25 with fastp and aligned with MiXCR, with productive beta chains retained. Entries that share a CDR3 protein sequence are merged under the most common genes and DNA. Present in this sample are roughly 250,000 distinct CDR3 sequences, over 20% of which were seen just once. Approximately 60% of the sample goes to the ten largest clones. Sequenced: blood. The receptors were sampled from a man aged 25-40 years with Graves' ophthalmopathy.

The sample holds many counts of this clonotype. The J gene is TRBJ2-1, the V gene TRBV3-1; no firm D call. Looked up from germline, CDR1 is LGHDT and CDR2 is YNNKEL (reference sequence). The ends were cut back, 0 bases at V and 7 bases at J, with 10 bases in the middle. This CDR3 has 14 residues. Written as DNA, the CDR3 is TGTGCCAGCAGCCAAGAAAACCGATTGAATGAGCAGTTCTTC. It translates to CASSQENRLNEQFF.

This clonotype occurred many times. The chain has TRBV12-3 or TRBV12-4 and TRBJ1-2, with 7 nucleotides matching TRBD1. The V and J ends lost 5 bases and 4 bases, in that order; junction bases with no gene match: 10. This CDR3 spans 15 amino acids. CDR3 in DNA: TGTGCCAGCAGTCGATCCGGGACAGCGAGCTATGGCTACACCTTC. This sequence encodes CASSRSGTASYGYTF.

This clonotype occurred a few times. This sequence joins TRBV10-1 and TRBJ2-2, with 7 bases matching TRBD2. Trimming removed 3 bases from V and 6 bases from J; junction bases left unmatched: 4. Germline V gives CDR1 WNHNN, CDR2 SYGVQD (reference sequence). CDR3 size: 14 residues. The chain's CDR3 is CASSEAGKAGELFF. The DNA of the CDR3 is TGCGCCAGCAGTGAAGCGGGAAAGGCCGGGGAGCTGTTTTTT.

This clonotype turned up a few times. V usage is TRBV19 and J usage is TRBJ2-7; a weak D match, TRBD2 (6 bases). V lost 2 bases to trimming and J lost 6 bases, with 17 bases between them. Per germline, CDR1 LNHDA and CDR2 SQIVND (reference sequence). The CDR3 is 15 residues long. CDR3 protein: CASSILGDLGGEQYF. The CDR3 DNA reads as TGTGCCAGTAGTATATTAGGTGATTTGGGGGGCGAGCAGTACTTC.

V usage is TRBV7-8 and J usage is TRBJ2-3; the match to TRBD2 covers 7 bases. The germline gives CDR1 SGHVS, CDR2 FQNEAQ. The CDR3 is 14 amino acids. V was clipped by 7 bases and J by 4 bases; unmatched bases: 8. CDR3 sequence: CASTIVAGADTQYF. The CDR3 region has the DNA TGTGCCAGCACCATAGTAGCGGGCGCAGATACGCAGTATTTT.

The gene calls are TRBV3-1 and TRBJ1-3, with 7 bases identical to TRBD1. V was clipped by 4 bases and J by 0 bases; unmatched bases: 6. Germline CDR1 LGHDT, CDR2 YNNKEL (reference sequence). This CDR3 has 16 residues. CDR3 amino acids: CASSLGQASSGNTIYF. The CDR3 coding sequence is TGTGCCAGCAGCCTCGGACAGGCGAGCTCTGGAAACACCATATATTTT.

This clonotype was found a few times. This chain links TRBV30 with TRBJ2-6, with 10 bases identical to TRBD1. CDR1 is GTSNPN, CDR2 SVGIG, per germline (reference sequence). V trimming: 5 bases; J trimming: 0 bases; junction bases outside the gene matches: 7. The CDR3 has 17 amino acids. CDR3 residues: CAWDRQGASSGANVLTF. The DNA for the CDR3 is TGTGCCTGGGATAGACAGGGGGCGAGCTCTGGGGCCAACGTCCTGACTTTC.

V usage is TRBV18 and J usage is TRBJ2-5, with D hard to call. V lost 3 bases and J 5 bases, leaving 10 bases between the germline ends. In germline, CDR1 is KGHSH, CDR2 LQKENI. CDR3 length equals 13 residues. The CDR3 DNA sequence: TGTGCCAGCTCACCTATTCCCAGGGAGACCCAGTACTTC. Its protein is CASSPIPRETQYF.

The chain employs TRBV15 and TRBJ2-3; 9 bases align to TRBD2. After removal of 3 bases from V and 0 bases from J, the junction contained 10 bases not matched to a gene. Germline V gene lookup returns CDR1 LNHNV and CDR2 YYDKDF (reference sequence). There are 18 residues in the CDR3. The CDR3 nucleotides read TGTGCCACCAGCAGGAACAGACTAGCGGCTTCTAGCACAGATACGCAGTATTTT. This translates into CATSRNRLAASSTDTQYF.

The chain employs TRBV6-1 and TRBJ2-3; D is possibly TRBD1 or TRBD2 (5 bases each). Germline V gene sequence: CDR1 MNHNS, CDR2 SASEGT. The CDR3 loop spans 13 amino acids. Trimming stripped 7 bases from V and 2 bases from J, with 10 bases between. The CDR3 nucleotides are TGTGCCAGCACCCGGGACCACACAGATACGCAGTATTTT. Amino acids: CASTRDHTDTQYF.

This clonotype appeared a few times. V is TRBV29-1 and J is TRBJ2-7, with TRBD2 identical over 13 bases. The germline gives CDR1 SQVTM, CDR2 ANQGSEA. V shed 6 bases and J 3 bases; nucleotides not matched to a gene: 14. There are 17 residues in the CDR3. The DNA of the CDR3 is TGCAGCGTCGGACTAGCGGGAGAGGGATGGAGCCGCTACGAGCAGTACTTC. Translation: CSVGLAGEGWSRYEQYF.

The chain couples TRBV5-5 to TRBJ2-3; D is ambiguous. The V gene's germline CDR1 is SGHKS and CDR2 YYEKEE (reference sequence). The CDR3 runs to 13 residues. The V and J ends lost 0 bases and 6 bases respectively, with 8 bases between them. The CDR3 here is CASSLAKLDTQYF. The CDR3 bases are TGTGCCAGCAGCTTGGCCAAACTCGATACGCAGTATTTT.

The chain is built from TRBV6-2 or TRBV6-3 and TRBJ1-2; D is ambiguous. The CDR3 has 13 amino acids. V was cut by 3 bases and J by 6 bases, with 11 bases left in between. Germline V gives CDR1 MNHEY, CDR2 SVGEGT. The DNA of the CDR3 is TGTGCCAGCAGTTATACACAGAGTAATGGCTACACCTTC. As protein: CASSYTQSNGYTF.

Details on this clonotype: At one end, the junction sequence differs from germline, possibly due to a read error. The rearrangement uses TRBV15 and TRBJ2-7, with D hard to call. This CDR3 is 13 amino acids long. Germline V gene lookup returns CDR1 LNHNV and CDR2 YYDKDF (reference sequence). The CDR3 spells CATSRGNSYEQYF. In DNA, the CDR3 is TGTGCCACCAGCAGAGGCAACTCCTACGAGCAGTATTTC.

The chain links TRBV12-3 or TRBV12-4 to TRBJ2-3; 10 nucleotides agree with TRBD1. This CDR3 contains 15 residues. Losses at the gene ends were 8 bases for V and 7 bases for J; bases not matched to a gene: 12. The chain's CDR3 is CASSFGTGEKNTQYF. For the CDR3, the DNA is TGTGCCAGCTCGTTCGGGACAGGGGAAAAAAATACGCAGTATTTT.

The chain joins TRBV5-4 to TRBJ2-3; 13 bases are shared with TRBD2. In germline, CDR1 is SGHNT, CDR2 YYREEE (reference sequence). The CDR3 is 17 residues long. The V segment lost 2 bases and the J segment 3 bases; nucleotides outside the gene matches: 6. The CDR3 DNA reads TGTGCCAGCAGCTTCGGACTAGCGGGAGCTCGGACAGATACGCAGTATTTT. It is translated as CASSFGLAGARTDTQYF.